This record covers a single T cell receptor beta chain. J gave up 3 bases and V 6 bases, and 8 bases lay outside the gene matches. The CDR3 runs to 15 residues. Germline values: CDR1 SNHLY, CDR2 FYNNEI. In the authors' workflow: Amplified reference gene primers provided the basis for estimating nucleated cell counts. Data came from immunoSEQ multiplex PCR; TCRdb stores just in-frame clones and leaves some out. V and J calls and clone size are as listed in that table; D and trimming were resolved from the DNA. The sample lists a few hundred thousand clones, approximately 89% occurring once. The entry originates in a study of blood T cell repertoires in COVID-19.

This rearrangement joins TRBV2 to TRBJ1-1; 9 nucleotides match TRBD1. The receptor comes from a woman aged 60-75 years with COVID-19, enrolled during active disease. Sample: peripheral blood. CDR3 sequence: CASRMDRGSYTEAFF. The CDR3 DNA reads TGTGCCAGCAGAATGGACAGGGGATCGTACACTGAAGCTTTCTTT. The entire variable domain, with the rest obtained from reference TRBV2 and TRBJ1-1, is as follows: EPEVTQTPSHQVTQMGQEVILRCVPISNHLYFYWYRQILGQKVEFLVSFYNNEISEKSEIFDDQFSVERPDGSNFTLKIRSTKLEDSAMYFCASRMDRGSYTEAFFGQGTRLTVV.